This T cell receptor beta chain was profiled in a study of T-cell reconstitution after alpha-beta-depleted transplantation in children. The CDR3 length is 14 residues. Trimming pared 1 base from V and 9 bases from J, leaving 13 bases between. Looked up from germline, CDR1 is SGHAT and CDR2 is FQNNGV. The sample holds a few counts of this clonotype. Preparation of the TCRbeta library used unique molecular identifiers. TCRdb re-called the PCR reads with MiXCR, one entry per CDR3 protein. The table lists 300,000 to 400,000 distinct CDR3 sequences, around 25% of them singletons. This TCR was sampled from a male patient between 5 and 17 years old who had a stem cell transplant for acute lymphoblastic leukemia, so the T cells may come from the graft donor. Specimen: PBMCs, mostly from graft donor cells, collected 180 days after TCRalphabeta/CD19-depleted stem cell transplant. This sequence joins TRBV11-2 and TRBJ2-4, with D unresolved. The CDR3 DNA reads as TGTGCCAGCAGCTTAGTCGGCGTAGGCGCCATTCAGTACTTC. Amino acids: CASSLVGVGAIQYF.